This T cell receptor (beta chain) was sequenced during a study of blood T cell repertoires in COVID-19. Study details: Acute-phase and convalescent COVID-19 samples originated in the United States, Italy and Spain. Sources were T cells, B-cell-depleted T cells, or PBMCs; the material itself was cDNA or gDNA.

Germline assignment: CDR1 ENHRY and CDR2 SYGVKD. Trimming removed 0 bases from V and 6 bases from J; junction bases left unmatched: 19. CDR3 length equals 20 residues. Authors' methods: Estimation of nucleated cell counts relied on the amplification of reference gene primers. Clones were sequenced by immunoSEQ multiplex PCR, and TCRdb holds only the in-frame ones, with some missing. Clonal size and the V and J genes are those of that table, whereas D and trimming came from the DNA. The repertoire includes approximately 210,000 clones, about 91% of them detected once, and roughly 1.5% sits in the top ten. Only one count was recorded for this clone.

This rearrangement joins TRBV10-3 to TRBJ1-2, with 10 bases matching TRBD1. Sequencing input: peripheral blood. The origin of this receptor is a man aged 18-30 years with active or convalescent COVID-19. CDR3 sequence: CAISESLGQGNVKTRDGYTF. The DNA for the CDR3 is TGTGCCATCAGTGAGTCGTTGGGACAGGGGAACGTCAAAACTAGAGATGGCTACACCTTC.